Below are 3 T cell receptor beta chains sequenced from a single sample in a study of graft-versus-host responses after intestinal transplantation. For these TCRs, the target antigens are not known. Sequencing was performed with immunoSEQ multiplex PCR; in TCRdb, only in-frame clones are kept and a portion is missing. In the table there are 150,000 or so clones, about 93% of which are singletons. The input for sequencing was unstimulated CD4+ T cells sorted from spleen or lymph node cells, taken before intestinal transplant. The source is a human donor who received an intestinal transplant.

This clone was recorded once. The CDR3 is CASGGQGAEEQYF. CDR3 bases: TGCGCCAGCGGAGGACAGGGGGCTGAAGAGCAGTACTTC. V and J are TRBV10-1 and TRBJ2-7, with 11 bases identical to TRBD1. This CDR3 comprises 13 residues. V lost 8 bases to trimming and J lost 7 bases; unmatched junction nucleotides: 7. Germline-derived CDR1 and CDR2 are WNHNN and SYGVQD (reference sequence).

V usage is TRBV13 and J usage is TRBJ2-3; TRBD1 matches 8 bases. Germline V lookup: CDR1 PRHDT, CDR2 FYEKMQ (reference sequence). V was clipped by 10 bases and J by 3 bases; unmatched bases: 6. The CDR3 sequence is 13 residues long. This CDR3 is CATKTGATDTQYF. The CDR3 nucleotides are TGTGCCACCAAGACAGGGGCTACAGATACGCAGTATTTT.

The table lists this clone with a count of one. The rearrangement links TRBV19 to TRBJ1-1; tentative D call: TRBD1 (6 bases). The CDR3 is made up of 18 amino acids. Germline CDR1 reads LNHDA; CDR2 reads SQIVND (reference sequence). Trimming left V 0 bases short and J 4 bases short, with 21 bases between. The CDR3 nucleotides are TGTGCCAGTAGTATAGATCGCGGGGGCGTGGGCCAGAGCACTGAAGCTTTCTTT. Translation gives CASSIDRGGVGQSTEAFF.